These T cell receptor beta chains were read from a single sample in a study of technical replicates of blood from four donors. Repertoires were generated with immunoSEQ multiplex PCR, while TCRdb's copy carries only in-frame clones and drops some. This sample carries tens of thousands of clones, 95% to 98% of them seen once, and the ten largest clones take more than 0.12%. The sample was T cells isolated from PBMCs. The receptors were gathered from a human donor in good health. The CDR3 runs from the conserved cysteine through the conserved F or W. A D gene is named only where the DNA matches it firmly. Not every row has a clone size; where given, it reads once, few, many or a size class.

>-|TRBV19|TRBJ2-1|once|14
TGTGCCAGTAGTATAAGACCACAGTACAATGAGCAGTTCTTC
CASSIRPQYNEQFF
>TRBD2|TRBV5-1|TRBJ2-7|-|15
TGCGCCAGCAGCTTGTCTAGCGGGAGAGCCTACGAGCAGTACTTC
CASSLSSGRAYEQYF
>-|TRBV27|TRBJ2-5|once|13
TGTGCCAGCAGCCCTACCCGAGTGGAGACCCAGTACTTC
CASSPTRVETQYF
>TRBD2|TRBV7-2|TRBJ2-2|-|18
TGTGCCAGCAGCTTACGTCGGAGGCTAGCGGGAGTTCCCGGGGAGCTGTTTTTT
CASSLRRRLAGVPGELFF
>-|TRBV4-1|TRBJ1-1|few|15
TGCGCCAGCAGCCGGCTGCGGTACATGAACACTGAAGCTTTCTTT
CASSRLRYMNTEAFF
>-|TRBV6-1|TRBJ1-5|-|14
TGTGCCAGCAGGAGAGACAGAATAGATCGGCCCCAGCATTTT
CASRRDRIDRPQHF
>-|TRBV18|TRBJ2-7|-|14
TGTGCCAGCTCACGAGCAGGGGTCGGCCACGAGCAGTACTTC
CASSRAGVGHEQYF
>-|TRBV7-9|TRBJ2-2|-|12
TGTGCCAGCAGCCTTAGCCCCGGGGAGCTGTTTTTT
CASSLSPGELFF
>TRBD2|TRBV15|TRBJ2-1|-|17
TGTGCCACCAGCAGAGTGGCCTGGACTAGCGGGGGTCATGAGCAGTTCTTC
CATSRVAWTSGGHEQFF
>-|TRBV6-1|TRBJ2-3|-|15
TGTGCCAGCAGTCGGCGACAGAAACCCTCAGATACGCAGTATTTT
CASSRRQKPSDTQYF
>-|TRBV7-3|TRBJ1-5|-|15
TGTGCCAGCAGCTTAAGTGGACAGCCCAATCAGCCCCAGCATTTT
CASSLSGQPNQPQHF
>-|TRBV5-6|TRBJ1-4|-|13
TGTGCCAGCAGCTTGGGGCAGGATGAAAAACTGTTTTTT
CASSLGQDEKLFF
>TRBD2|TRBV15|TRBJ2-5|-|17
TGTGCCACCAGTACCCATAGCGGGGGGAAGGTAATCCAGACCCAGTACTTC
CATSTHSGGKVIQTQYF
>-|TRBV18|TRBJ2-7|-|12
TGTGCCAGCTCACCACAACAGGACGAGCAGTACTTC
CASSPQQDEQYF
>TRBD2|TRBV14|TRBJ2-5|-|15
TGTGCCAGCAGCCAAGTTCGTGGCGGGGGGGAGACCCAGTACTTC
CASSQVRGGGETQYF
>-|TRBV10-3|TRBJ1-1|once|15
TGTGCCATCAGTGAGTCGTATAGGGGGAACACTGAAGCTTTCTTT
CAISESYRGNTEAFF
>TRBD2|TRBV5-1|TRBJ2-2|-|19
TGCGCCAGCAGCTTGGCGGTACTAGCGGGAGGGCCTGGCACCGGGGAGCTGTTTTTT
CASSLAVLAGGPGTGELFF
>TRBD2|TRBV4-1|TRBJ2-1|-|14
TGCGCCAGCAGTCGCGGGAGGCTTTACAATGAGCAGTTCTTC
CASSRGRLYNEQFF
>-|TRBV10-2|TRBJ1-2|-|13
TGCGCCAGCAGTGAATCGGGGGGCAGTGGCTACACCTTC
CASSESGGSGYTF
>-|TRBV7-6|TRBJ1-1|-|13
TGTGCCAGCATGGGGGAGGGGTACACTGAAGCTTTCTTT
CASMGEGYTEAFF
>-|TRBV6-5|TRBJ1-3|-|16
TGTGCCAGCAGTTCCAGGGGTTCGAGCTCTGGAAACACCATATATTTT
CASSSRGSSSGNTIYF
>-|TRBV4-2|TRBJ2-7|-|14
TGTGCCAGCAGCCAACGGAGCGAGAGCTACGAGCAGTACTTC
CASSQRSESYEQYF